The sample holds one count of the clone carrying this T cell receptor (beta chain). The record originates from a study of T cell responses to AZD1222 COVID-19 vaccine. Assay used: immunoSEQ multiplex PCR; TCRdb lists only in-frame clones, some missing. The sample includes approximately 210,000 clones, roughly 94% of them seen just once. V was cut by 4 bases and J by 0 bases, with 13 bases left in between. The germline CDR1 and CDR2 sequences are SQVTM and ANQGSEA. This CDR3 comprises 14 residues. The TCR comes from an adult who received the MenACWY meningococcal vaccine as a control. The chain recombines TRBV29-1 with TRBJ2-7, with a weak D call TRBD2 (5 bases). Sequencing was performed on peripheral blood, taken 28 days after the second dose of the MenACWY control vaccine. The CDR3 spells CSVGEGLGSYEQYF. Written as DNA, the CDR3 is TGCAGCGTTGGAGAGGGCCTGGGCTCCTACGAGCAGTACTTC.